One and the same sample provided the 14 T cell receptor beta chains below, sequenced in a study of T cell responses to AZD1222 COVID-19 vaccine. Clones were read by immunoSEQ multiplex PCR, and TCRdb kept only the in-frame ones, dropping some. The sample gives 150,000 to 200,000 clones, roughly 90% of which show up once; around 1.3% is in the top ten. The source material was peripheral blood, sampled on day 0 of AZD1222 vaccination. These receptors all come from an adult in good health.

The chain couples TRBV24-1 to TRBJ1-2, with D perhaps TRBD1 (6 bases). Germline assignment: CDR1 KGHDR and CDR2 SFDVKD. CDR3 size: 14 residues. Between the trimmed V and J ends, which lost 4 bases and 2 bases, there was a span of 10 bases. The CDR3 spells CATSEWGTNYGYTF. Here the CDR3 DNA reads TGTGCCACCAGTGAATGGGGGACAAACTATGGCTACACCTTC.

The chain combines TRBV2 with TRBJ1-3; unclear D gene. Trimming shortened V by 4 bases and J by 0 bases, and 10 bases separated the two germline ends. CDR1 and CDR2 (germline): SNHLY, FYNNEI. The CDR3 contains 15 residues. The CDR3 DNA follows: TGTGCCAGCAGTGCTGGACGGATCTCTGGAAACACCATATATTTT. It is translated as CASSAGRISGNTIYF.

V is TRBV5-4 and J is TRBJ2-1, with TRBD1 matching 11 bases. Germline assignment: CDR1 SGHNT and CDR2 YYREEE (reference sequence). The CDR3 consists of 18 residues. Trimming cost V 4 bases and J 7 bases; bases outside gene matches: 16. The CDR3 here is CASSLSPVGQGARNEQFF. In DNA form, the CDR3 reads TGTGCCAGCAGCCTAAGCCCTGTAGGACAGGGGGCAAGGAATGAGCAGTTCTTC.

This chain's CDR3 is CASSPPSTDTQYF. The CDR3 bases are TGTGCCAGCAGTCCTCCCAGCACAGATACGCAGTATTTT. The chain joins TRBV11-2 to TRBJ2-3; D ambiguous. CDR3 length equals 13 residues. V lost 6 bases, J lost 0 bases, and 7 bases lay in between. CDR1 is SGHAT, CDR2 FQNNGV, per germline.

On this clone: A clone one base away is much larger, so this may be a read error. This chain joins TRBV28 and TRBJ2-3, with D unclear. Trimming cost V 5 bases and J 0 bases, with 6 bases left between them. This CDR3 is built from 13 residues. CDR1 and CDR2 from the germline V gene are MDHEN and SYDVKM. The CDR3 loop is CASSKPSTDTQYF. As DNA, the CDR3 is TGTGCCAGCAGTAAACCTAGCACAGATACGCAGTATTTT.

V gene TRBV7-2 combines with J gene TRBJ1-1, with TRBD1 matching over 8 bases. Germline V gene data show CDR1 as SGHTA and CDR2 as FQGNSA. Unmatched junction bases numbered 7, after V lost 6 bases and J lost 4 bases. CDR3 size: 14 residues. CDR3: CASSFGQGGTEAFF. The DNA for the CDR3 is TGTGCCAGCAGTTTTGGACAGGGAGGCACTGAAGCTTTCTTT.

The rearrangement links TRBV19 to TRBJ1-4, with 8 bases aligning to TRBD1. Germline-derived CDR1 and CDR2 are LNHDA and SQIVND (reference sequence). The CDR3 runs 15 residues. V was clipped by 3 bases and J by 6 bases; unmatched bases: 6. The CDR3 DNA follows: TGTGCCAGTAGTATCCCCAGGGGGCTTTATGAAAAACTGTTTTTT. It specifies CASSIPRGLYEKLFF.

The chain uses TRBV3-1 (or the pseudogene TRBV3-2) and TRBJ1-1; D possibly corresponds to TRBD1 (6 bases). V was cut by 2 bases and J by 5 bases, with 9 bases left in between. This CDR3 comprises 13 residues. Germline loops: CDR1 LGHDT, CDR2 YNNKEL (reference sequence). The CDR3 nucleotides are TGTGCCAGCAGCCAAAGGGGGGTAACTGAAGCTTTCTTT. It yields the protein CASSQRGVTEAFF.

The chain couples TRBV28 to TRBJ2-7, with 8 bases fitting TRBD2. Per germline, CDR1 MDHEN and CDR2 SYDVKM. Trimming removed 3 bases from V and 6 bases from J; junction bases left unmatched: 7. The CDR3 contains 14 residues. The CDR3 region is CASSLSGRAGEQYF. CDR3 nucleotides: TGTGCCAGCAGTTTGTCCGGGAGGGCCGGCGAGCAGTACTTC.

This chain joins TRBV2 and TRBJ1-2; the match to TRBD1 covers 8 bases. V was pared by 5 bases and J by 8 bases, with 19 bases of the junction left unmatched. The germline V gene encodes CDR1 SNHLY and CDR2 FYNNEI. The CDR3 consists of 17 residues. The CDR3 loop is CASSRLGQGAPNGGYTF. The CDR3 DNA is TGTGCCAGCAGTCGCCTGGGTCAGGGGGCGCCTAACGGGGGCTACACCTTC.

The V call is TRBV18, the J call TRBJ1-1, with D maybe TRBD1 (5 bases). This CDR3 spans 11 amino acids. Germline CDR1 reads KGHSH; CDR2 reads LQKENI. V lost 5 bases and J lost 11, with 12 bases in between. CDR3 DNA: TGTGCCAGCTCAGCGCAGGGTCCGGCTTTCTTT. Amino acids: CASSAQGPAFF.

The chain carries TRBV2 and TRBJ1-2, with D uncertain. The CDR3 consists of 15 residues. Germline-derived CDR1 and CDR2 are SNHLY and FYNNEI. V lost 6 bases to trimming and J lost 6 bases, with 20 bases between them. CDR3 sequence reads: CASRPTGWGRDGYTF. The CDR3 region has the DNA TGTGCCAGCAGGCCGACGGGGTGGGGTAGGGATGGCTACACCTTC.

In its sample, this clone was seen a few times. The V and J genes are TRBV6-5 and TRBJ2-7; TRBD2 aligns across 10 bases. From germline, CDR1 is MNHEY and CDR2 SVGAGI. The CDR3 spans 15 residues. J lost 3 bases, V lost 2 bases, and 4 bases had no gene match. CDR3 DNA: TGTGCCAGCAGTTACGGGCTAGCGGGAGTCTACGAGCAGTACTTC. This sequence encodes CASSYGLAGVYEQYF.

V and J are TRBV5-1 and TRBJ1-2; maybe TRBD1 (6 bases). V lost 0 bases, J lost 8 bases, and 20 bases lay in between. The CDR3 runs to 16 residues. From germline, CDR1 is SGHRS and CDR2 YFSETQ. Here the CDR3 reads CASSLAELAGARGYTF. DNA for the CDR3: TGCGCCAGCAGCTTGGCCGAATTGGCAGGGGCCCGGGGCTACACCTTC.